These 23 T cell receptor beta chains share one sample of origin, sequenced in a study of T-cell reconstitution after alpha-beta-depleted transplantation in children. Researchers prepared the TCRbeta library using unique molecular identifiers, the study reports. MiXCR was run by TCRdb on the PCR reads, yielding one entry per CDR3 protein. This sample has some 520,000 distinct CDR3 sequences, with around a third found just once. Sequences were derived from PBMCs from the stem cell graft donor, sampled from the stem cell graft. Every receptor here comes from a human donor who donated a stem cell graft to a child with aplastic anemia.

This clonotype has more than one count but fewer than ten. This chain joins TRBV9 and TRBJ2-2, with 8 bases aligning to TRBD1. Per the germline V gene, CDR1 is SGDLS and CDR2 is YYNGEE. The V and J ends lost 3 bases and 6 bases, in that order; junction bases with no gene match: 7. This CDR3 comprises 15 residues. The CDR3 spells CASSDLGQGAGELFF. Here the CDR3 DNA reads TGTGCCAGCAGCGATTTAGGACAGGGTGCCGGGGAGCTGTTTTTT.

The rearrangement uses TRBV4-2 and TRBJ1-1, with 9 bases lining up with TRBD1. J lost 2 bases, V lost 4 bases, and 14 bases had no gene match. Germline V lookup: CDR1 LGHNA, CDR2 YNFKEQ. This CDR3 is 18 amino acids long. CDR3 in amino acids: CASSLQPGQGPYNTEAFF. The CDR3 DNA is TGTGCCAGCAGCCTCCAACCGGGACAGGGACCGTATAACACTGAAGCTTTCTTT.

This rearrangement joins TRBV20-1 to TRBJ2-4; D gene ambiguous. Trimming removed 5 bases at V and 2 bases at J, with 13 bases between. The germline CDR1 and CDR2 sequences are DFQATT and SNEGSKA (reference sequence). The CDR3 has 14 residues. DNA of the CDR3: TGCAGTGCTCAGACGTCGGAATCCAAAAACATTCAGTACTTC. Amino acid sequence: CSAQTSESKNIQYF.

The chain has TRBV10-3 and TRBJ1-1, with D possibly matching TRBD1 (5 bases). V gave up 6 bases and J gave up 0 bases, with 23 bases separating them. The CDR3 spans 18 residues. Germline loops: CDR1 ENHRY, CDR2 SYGVKD. The CDR3 here is CAIRGVGVQGTMNTEAFF. The CDR3, as DNA: TGTGCCATCAGGGGGGTGGGGGTTCAGGGAACGATGAACACTGAAGCTTTCTTT.

J is TRBJ1-2 and V is TRBV15; D is ambiguous. Trimming took 8 bases from V and 4 from J, leaving 11 bases between them. The CDR3 spans 12 residues. Germline values: CDR1 LNHNV, CDR2 YYDKDF (reference sequence). The CDR3 region is CATSPGFYGYTF. CDR3 nucleotide sequence: TGTGCCACCTCTCCTGGATTCTATGGCTACACCTTC.

A word on this clonotype: The junction departs from germline at one end; a sequencing error may be responsible. The chain employs TRBV15 and TRBJ2-3, with TRBD2 as a possible D gene (6 bases). Per the germline V gene, CDR1 is LNHNV and CDR2 is YYDKDF (reference sequence). CDR3 size: 14 residues. For the CDR3, the DNA is TGTGCCACCAGCCAGGGACTTGACACAGATACGCGGTATTTT. This codes for CATSQGLDTDTRYF.

This chain connects TRBV20-1 to TRBJ1-3, with D uncertain. V was shortened by 6 bases and J by 0 bases, with 9 bases between the two germline ends. This CDR3 spans 13 amino acids. Germline V gene sequence: CDR1 DFQATT, CDR2 SNEGSKA (reference sequence). The CDR3 coding sequence is TGCAGTGCGGGCAGGAGCTCTGGAAACACCATATATTTT. It translates to CSAGRSSGNTIYF.

This clonotype has more than one count but fewer than ten. V gene TRBV7-9 combines with J gene TRBJ2-7; possibly TRBD1 for D (6 bases). CDR3 length equals 14 residues. V was cut by 6 bases and J by 4 bases, with 16 bases left in between. Germline values: CDR1 SEHNR, CDR2 FQNEAQ (reference sequence). In nucleotides, the CDR3 is TGTGCCAGCAGTCTAGGGACATACCAGTACGAGCAGTACGTC. Translating it yields CASSLGTYQYEQYV.

This clonotype was found many times. The rearrangement joins TRBV12-3 or TRBV12-4 to TRBJ2-3; D gene uncertain. Deletions cut 6 bases from V and 2 bases from J, with 12 bases between. There are 14 residues in the CDR3. The CDR3 DNA follows: TGTGCCAGCAGGGACGTGGGTTTCACAGATACGCAGTATTTT. This encodes CASRDVGFTDTQYF.

The genes are TRBV29-1 and TRBJ1-1; maybe TRBD1 (5 bases). The CDR3 has 11 residues. Germline V gives CDR1 SQVTM, CDR2 ANQGSEA. Trimming removed 7 bases from V and 11 bases from J, with 17 bases in between. The CDR3 sequence is CSGRDDLAAFF. In DNA form, the CDR3 reads TGCAGCGGGCGGGACGACCTGGCCGCTTTCTTT. Together with reference TRBV29-1 and TRBJ1-1, the CDR3 gives the full variable domain: SAVISQKPSRDICQRGTSLTIQCQVDSQVTMMFWYRQQPGQSLTLIATANQGSEATYESGFVIDKFPISRPNLTFSTLTVSNMSPEDSSIYLCSGRDDLAAFFGQGTRLTVV.

In its sample, this clonotype was seen a few times. The J gene is TRBJ1-4, the V gene TRBV7-9; a possible D gene is TRBD1 (6 bases). V lost 4 bases, J lost 7 bases, and 7 bases lay in between. The CDR3 covers 12 residues. Germline loops: CDR1 SEHNR, CDR2 FQNEAQ (reference sequence). Here the CDR3 reads CASSSRGEKLFF. CDR3 bases: TGTGCCAGCAGCTCCAGGGGTGAAAAACTGTTTTTT.

The chain combines TRBV6-5 with TRBJ1-1, with 7 bases fitting TRBD1. The CDR3 has 14 residues. V was clipped by 7 bases and J by 1 base; unmatched bases: 6. Germline CDR1 MNHEY, CDR2 SVGAGI. The CDR3 here is CASTKTGKNTEAFF. The DNA of the CDR3 is TGTGCCAGCACCAAGACAGGGAAGAACACTGAAGCTTTCTTT.

The J gene is TRBJ1-2, the V gene TRBV29-1; D is uncertain. V lost 2 bases and J 4 bases, leaving 11 bases between the germline ends. There are 13 residues in the CDR3. CDR1 SQVTM and CDR2 ANQGSEA come from the germline V gene. CDR3: CSVESEGGYGYTF. The CDR3 DNA is TGCAGCGTTGAATCGGAGGGCGGCTATGGCTACACCTTC.

Here the CDR3 reads CASRPRGSTYEQYF. DNA of the CDR3: TGTGCCAGCAGGCCCAGGGGGAGCACCTACGAGCAGTACTTC. The V and J genes are TRBV28 and TRBJ2-7; 7 nucleotides match TRBD1. This CDR3 has 14 amino acids. Germline CDR1 reads MDHEN; CDR2 reads SYDVKM. Germline trimming cut 6 bases from V and 2 bases from J; bases unmatched to any gene: 7.

The CDR3 coding sequence is TGTGCCAGCAGCCCGGACGGGGGCCTACTAGATACGCAGTATTTT. This codes for CASSPDGGLLDTQYF. The J gene is TRBJ2-3, the V gene TRBV7-7; D may correspond to TRBD1 or TRBD2 (6 bases each). CDR3 length equals 15 residues. Germline V CDR1 and CDR2: SSHAT, FNYEAQ (reference sequence). Deletions cut 5 bases from V and 5 bases from J, with 17 bases between. Full variable domain (missing parts from reference TRBV7-7 and TRBJ2-3): GAGVSQSPRYKVTKRGQDVTLRCDPISSHATLYWYQQALGQGPEFLTYFNYEAQPDKSGLPSDRFSAERPEGSISTLTIQRTEQRDSAMYRCASSPDGGLLDTQYFGPGTRLTVL.

This chain links TRBV3-1 with TRBJ2-3, with TRBD2 matching 9 bases. The J segment lost 3 bases and the V segment lost 4 bases, leaving 8 bases of the junction unmatched. The CDR3 length is 16 residues. CDR1 LGHDT and CDR2 YNNKEL come from the germline V gene (reference sequence). The CDR3 coding sequence is TGTGCCAGCAGCCCCGGGGTCCTAGCGGGAACAGATACGCAGTATTTT. Protein: CASSPGVLAGTDTQYF.

This clonotype has ten or more counts. V is TRBV6-1 and J is TRBJ1-1; perhaps TRBD1 as D (5 bases). Trimming left V 5 bases short and J 2 bases short, with 12 bases between. CDR3 length: 14 amino acids. The germline V gene has CDR1 MNHNS and CDR2 SASEGT. CDR3 protein: CASSPGRRNTEAFF. CDR3 DNA sequence: TGTGCCAGCAGTCCGGGACGGCGAAACACTGAAGCTTTCTTT.

This clonotype has more than one count but fewer than ten. V is TRBV29-1 and J is TRBJ2-5; TRBD2 matches at 7 bases. The CDR3 loop spans 13 amino acids. J lost 4 bases, V lost 6 bases, and 8 bases had no gene match. CDR1 is SQVTM and CDR2 is ANQGSEA in the germline V gene. CDR3 sequence: CSVGTGGRETQYF. CDR3 sequence (DNA): TGCAGCGTGGGGACGGGGGGACGAGAGACCCAGTACTTC.

There are a few counts of this clonotype. The V gene is TRBV5-5, the J gene TRBJ2-7, with 10 bases that match TRBD1. CDR1 and CDR2 from the germline V gene are SGHKS and YYEKEE (reference sequence). The CDR3 is 14 residues long. Germline trimming cut 4 bases from V and 2 bases from J; bases unmatched to any gene: 3. The CDR3 reads CASSTDRGTYEQYF. DNA of the CDR3: TGTGCCAGCAGCACGGACAGGGGGACCTACGAGCAGTACTTC.

This clonotype was counted a single time. This chain uses TRBV12-5 with TRBJ1-5; no clear D. CDR3 length: 14 residues. V was shortened by 1 base and J by 0 bases, with 4 bases between the two germline ends. The germline gives CDR1 LGHNT, CDR2 FRNRAP. The CDR3 DNA reads TGTGCTAGTGGTTTGGCCGGTAGCAATCAGCCCCAGCATTTT. Its translation: CASGLAGSNQPQHF.

This clonotype was seen a few times. The rearrangement joins TRBV27 to TRBJ2-5; 7 bases match TRBD1. The CDR3 runs to 12 residues. V was clipped by 7 bases and J by 2 bases; unmatched bases: 1. Germline loops: CDR1 MNHEY, CDR2 SMNVEV (reference sequence). CDR3 loop: CASMDRQETQYF. The CDR3 DNA is TGTGCCAGCATGGACAGGCAAGAGACCCAGTACTTC.

V is TRBV7-9 and J is TRBJ1-2; 7 nucleotides agree with TRBD1. V lost 4 bases, J lost 4 bases, and 15 bases stayed unmatched. CDR1 and CDR2 (germline): SEHNR, FQNEAQ (reference sequence). The CDR3 is 17 residues long. This CDR3 is CASSYGQAPAITYGYTF. CDR3 DNA: TGTGCCAGCAGCTACGGACAGGCGCCAGCTATTACCTATGGCTACACCTTC.

The chain employs TRBV20-1 and TRBJ2-5; 9 positions match TRBD2. CDR3 length equals 15 residues. Germline V gene data show CDR1 as DFQATT and CDR2 as SNEGSKA (reference sequence). With V trimmed by 3 bases and J by 4 bases, 9 bases remained unmatched. This CDR3 reads CSARPSGVRVETQYF. The CDR3, as DNA: TGCAGTGCTAGGCCTAGCGGGGTTAGGGTAGAGACCCAGTACTTC.